Here is one TCR beta chain with its context. The data belong to a study of blood T cell repertoires in COVID-19. Study summary: Samples came from the United States, Italy and Spain, spanning acute and convalescent COVID-19.

Only in-frame clones appear in the TCRdb table, and some are missing; sequencing was by immunoSEQ multiplex PCR. The sample lists roughly 180,000 clones, about 85% occurring once. With 2 bases clipped from V and 7 bases from J, the junction kept 10 bases outside the gene matches. This CDR3 has 16 amino acids. Germline lookup yields CDR1 MRHNA and CDR2 SNTAGT. The sample consisted of peripheral blood. This TCR came from a woman aged 50 to 60 with COVID-19, enrolled during active disease. The rearrangement uses TRBV6-4 and TRBJ2-1; 8 bases are shared with TRBD2. The CDR3 DNA reads TGTGCCAGCAGTGACCGGCCGGGGGGGGGCCGGAATGAGCAGTTCTTC. It encodes CASSDRPGGGRNEQFF.